Each of the 8 T cell receptor beta chains below was sequenced from the same sample in a study of OX40 agonist ivuxolimab in advanced cancers. Libraries were prepared by immunoSEQ multiplex PCR; TCRdb keeps only in-frame clonotypes and omits some of them. Here the sample spans about 82,000 clones, 91% being singletons. The source material was CD4+ or CD8+ T cells sorted from blood, sampled in a trial of the OX40 agonist ivuxolimab. Every receptor here comes from an adult with an advanced solid tumor such as melanoma, head and neck, liver or kidney cancer.

The J gene is TRBJ2-5, the V gene TRBV7-2, with 10 bases aligning to TRBD2. This CDR3 has 14 residues. The V gene's germline CDR1 is SGHTA and CDR2 FQGNSA. Trimming at V came to 8 bases and at J to 5 bases, leaving 8 bases not matched to a gene. CDR3 sequence reads: CASLRLAGGETQYF. CDR3 in DNA: TGTGCCAGCCTCCGACTAGCGGGTGGGGAGACCCAGTACTTC.

CDR3 protein: CASSLLAGSSYEQYF. In nucleotides, the CDR3 is TGTGCCAGCAGCTTATTGGCGGGAAGCTCCTACGAGCAGTACTTC. The J gene is TRBJ2-7, the V gene TRBV7-8; D is possibly TRBD2 (6 bases). The CDR3 has 15 amino acids. Germline V lookup: CDR1 SGHVS, CDR2 FQNEAQ. Trimming shortened V by 2 bases and J by 0 bases, and 11 bases separated the two germline ends.

CDR3 amino acids: CASRGQGMAEQFF. As DNA, the CDR3 is TGTGCCAGTAGGGGACAGGGAATGGCTGAGCAGTTCTTC. The V gene is TRBV19, the J gene TRBJ2-1, with 9 bases that match TRBD1. From germline, CDR1 is LNHDA and CDR2 SQIVND (reference sequence). With V trimmed by 6 bases and J by 9 bases, 6 bases remained unmatched. CDR3 length: 13 amino acids.

This chain links TRBV30 with TRBJ2-6; 7 positions agree with TRBD1. The CDR3 sequence is 18 residues long. Germline lookup yields CDR1 GTSNPN and CDR2 SVGIG (reference sequence). J was trimmed by 0 bases and V by 2 bases; bases with no gene match: 10. The CDR3 protein is CAWSIFRDRDSGANVLTF. The CDR3 DNA reads TGTGCCTGGAGTATATTCCGGGACAGAGACTCTGGGGCCAACGTCCTGACTTTC.

The chain joins TRBV4-1 to TRBJ2-1; D possibly corresponds to TRBD1 (5 bases). Germline values: CDR1 MGHRA, CDR2 YSYEKL. The V gene lost 1 base and the J gene lost 4 bases, with 11 bases spanning the gap. The CDR3 sequence is 15 residues long. The CDR3 protein is CASSQGLGDYNEQFF. For the CDR3, the DNA is TGCGCCAGCAGCCAAGGTCTAGGGGATTACAATGAGCAGTTCTTC.

This clone was seen just once. The chain employs TRBV10-3 and TRBJ1-5, with D maybe TRBD1 (5 bases). Germline V gene sequence: CDR1 ENHRY, CDR2 SYGVKD. The CDR3 contains 14 residues. Trimming shortened V by 2 bases and J by 4 bases, and 9 bases separated the two germline ends. The CDR3 bases are TGTGCCATCAGTGAGGCAGGGAATAATCAGCCCCAGCATTTT. Its translation is CAISEAGNNQPQHF.

The CDR3 reads CASSPGTSGEQYF. The CDR3 DNA is TGTGCCAGCAGCCCTGGGACATCGGGCGAGCAGTACTTC. The chain has TRBV11-3 and TRBJ2-7, with a possible D match to TRBD1 (6 bases). The CDR3 consists of 13 residues. V lost 5 bases, J lost 6 bases, and 14 bases lay in between. Looked up from germline, CDR1 is SGHNT and CDR2 is YENEEA.

The chain's CDR3 is CASGPQGGGANVLTF. For the CDR3, the DNA is TGTGCCAGCGGCCCCCAGGGTGGTGGGGCCAACGTCCTGACTTTC. The V call is TRBV5-6, the J call TRBJ2-6; a weak D match, TRBD1 (5 bases). The ends were cut back, 7 bases at V and 3 bases at J, with 14 bases in the middle. The CDR3 runs to 15 residues. Germline-derived CDR1 and CDR2 are SGHDT and YYEEEE.